Below, 10 T cell receptor beta chains from the same sample are listed, as sequenced in a study of Graves' ophthalmopathy and Graves' hyperthyroidism (dated by TCRdb to the late 2010s). Instrument used: Illumina HiSeq 2000. TCR beta CDR3 regions were amplified from RNA transcripts for repertoire sequencing. HTBI primers and the Qiagen OneStep RT-PCR kit were used in a first-round RT-PCR, which was followed by a second-round multiplex PCR, size selection and purification. TCRdb handled the public reads itself, with Q25 trimming in fastp and clone calling in MiXCR, and kept productive beta chains. Each entry is one CDR3 protein sequence, shown with its most common DNA and genes. Across this sample there are 150,000 to 200,000 distinct CDR3 sequences, with approximately 38% seen only once. About 5.8% of the sample lies in the top ten. Source material: peripheral blood. The origin of the receptors is a woman in her thirties or forties with Graves' ophthalmopathy. Donor details come from another sample of the same person, matched by shared clones.

This clonotype was picked up many times. This sequence joins TRBV5-1 and TRBJ2-7; 9 positions match TRBD2. The CDR3 is 14 amino acids. V lost 4 bases, J lost 2 bases, and 4 bases stayed unmatched. Per germline, CDR1 SGHRS and CDR2 YFSETQ. The CDR3 DNA is TGCGCCAGCAGCATAGCGGGAGAGACCTACGAGCAGTACTTC. Translation: CASSIAGETYEQYF.

V and J are TRBV30 and TRBJ2-5; 8 positions agree with TRBD1. The CDR3 contains 12 residues. The germline CDR1 and CDR2 sequences are GTSNPN and SVGIG (reference sequence). The J segment lost 1 base and the V segment lost 6 bases, leaving 1 base of the junction unmatched. The CDR3 coding sequence is TGTGCCTGTGACAGGGGCCAAGAGACCCAGTACTTC. Its protein is CACDRGQETQYF.

This chain links TRBV12-3 or TRBV12-4 with TRBJ2-7; D is unresolved. This CDR3 is 13 amino acids long. V lost 3 bases and J 4 bases, leaving 10 bases between the germline ends. The CDR3 here is CASSFPDTYEQYF. CDR3 nucleotides: TGTGCCAGCAGTTTCCCCGACACGTACGAGCAGTACTTC.

This clonotype was recorded once. An end of the junction differs from the germline gene, which may be a read error. As DNA, the CDR3 is TGCTGCGTCCGGGATTACGGGATGAAAGAGACCCAGTACTTC. Translated: CCVRDYGMKETQYF. The rearrangement uses TRBV29-1 and TRBJ2-5; possible D gene TRBD2, 5 bases. Germline-derived CDR1 and CDR2 are SQVTM and ANQGSEA. CDR3 length: 14 amino acids.

The rearrangement joins TRBV6-4 to TRBJ1-1; D possibly corresponds to TRBD1 (6 bases). Germline CDR1 MRHNA, CDR2 SNTAGT. The CDR3 covers 15 residues. Deletions cut 6 bases from V and 2 bases from J, with 16 bases between. CDR3 sequence reads: CASRQTGTPNTEAFF. Written as DNA, the CDR3 is TGTGCCAGCAGACAAACCGGGACACCTAACACTGAAGCTTTCTTT.

The chain joins TRBV7-9 to TRBJ1-5; no firm D call. From germline, CDR1 is SEHNR and CDR2 FQNEAQ (reference sequence). CDR3 length: 12 residues. Trimming shortened V by 3 bases and J by 7 bases, and 7 bases separated the two germline ends. In nucleotides, the CDR3 is TGTGCCAGCAGCTTGGGGATGCAGCCCCAGCATTTT. This sequence encodes CASSLGMQPQHF.

This clonotype appeared a few times. This sequence joins TRBV11-3 and TRBJ2-7, with a possible D match to TRBD1 (5 bases). Germline V lookup: CDR1 SGHNT, CDR2 YENEEA. Trimming removed 5 bases from V and 0 bases from J, with 14 bases in between. This CDR3 has 15 amino acids. The CDR3 spells CASSPLTESSYEQYF. The CDR3 DNA reads as TGTGCCAGCAGCCCACTGACAGAAAGCTCCTACGAGCAGTACTTC.

CDR3 nucleotide sequence: TGTGCCAGCAGCTTAGGCCCGAGCCAAGAGACCCAGTACTTC. Translation gives CASSLGPSQETQYF. The gene calls are TRBV7-2 and TRBJ2-5; unclear D gene. V lost 1 base, J lost 1 base, and 7 bases lay in between. Germline V gives CDR1 SGHTA, CDR2 FQGNSA. CDR3 length: 14 amino acids.

The rearrangement joins TRBV12-3 or TRBV12-4 to TRBJ2-6, with 13 positions matching TRBD2. V gave up 6 bases and J gave up 0 bases; unmatched junction bases: 5. The CDR3 is 18 residues long. Here the CDR3 reads CASRFGTSGASGANVLTF. CDR3 sequence (DNA): TGTGCCAGCAGATTCGGGACTAGCGGGGCCTCTGGGGCCAACGTCCTGACTTTC.

This clonotype appeared a single time. The chain employs TRBV6-2 or TRBV6-3 and TRBJ1-1; D is undetermined. Germline lookup yields CDR1 MNHEY and CDR2 SVGEGT. The V and J ends lost 11 bases and 11 bases respectively, with 24 bases between them. The CDR3 is made up of 13 amino acids. CDR3 protein: CAGSDGDDRKAFF. For the CDR3, the DNA is TGTGCCGGATCGGACGGGGATGATAGAAAGGCTTTCTTT.